This T cell receptor (beta chain) appears in the sequencing data of a study of post-analysis software for immune sequencing data. On this clonotype itself: Its antigen remains unidentified.

General study findings and limits: Patients had higher frequencies than controls of four to six TRBV segments, including TRBV5-6, TRBV5-1 and TRBV20-1.

Prepared TCR beta cDNA libraries contained unique molecular identifiers. Each batch of 1 to 10 million T cells produced a few hundred thousand cDNA molecules. TCRdb recomputed calls from the PCR reads with MiXCR, one row per CDR3 protein. This table holds a few hundred thousand distinct CDR3 sequences, 30% to 45% found once. This CDR3 comprises 17 residues. Germline V CDR1 and CDR2: SEHNR, FQNEAQ (reference sequence). V was pared by 4 bases and J by 0 bases, with 19 bases between. The TCR was taken from a girl aged 5-17 years with multiple sclerosis. This chain joins TRBV7-9 and TRBJ2-7, with a tentative D call TRBD1 (6 bases). Sequencing was performed on blood. CDR3 residues: CASSSHLQGRPSYEQYF. The CDR3 DNA reads as TGTGCCAGCAGCTCCCATCTTCAGGGGCGACCCTCCTACGAGCAGTACTTC.